The 19 T cell receptor beta chains in this list originate from one sample, sequenced in a study of PD-L1 blockade in urothelial cancer. Repertoires were generated with immunoSEQ multiplex PCR, while TCRdb's copy carries only in-frame clones and drops some. The sample has about 88,000 clones; approximately 90% are singletons. The source was PBMCs, collected around atezolizumab (anti-PD-L1) treatment. Receptors originate from a man aged 55 to 69 with urothelial cancer.

This CDR3 reads CATSGLAGTDTQYF. CDR3 in DNA: TGTGCCACCTCGGGACTAGCGGGCACAGATACGCAGTATTTT. This sequence joins TRBV2 and TRBJ2-3; 11 positions match TRBD2. This CDR3 has 14 residues. The germline CDR1 and CDR2 sequences are SNHLY and FYNNEI. The V segment lost 10 bases and the J segment 1 base; nucleotides outside the gene matches: 4.

The rearrangement uses TRBV2 and TRBJ2-4, with TRBD2 as a possible D gene (6 bases). V lost 10 bases and J lost 9, with 19 bases in between. The CDR3 loop spans 13 amino acids. Germline-derived CDR1 and CDR2 are SNHLY and FYNNEI. CDR3 protein: CATRDSGSGIQYF. CDR3 bases: TGTGCCACACGGGACTCGGGTTCGGGCATTCAGTACTTC.

V usage is TRBV20-1 and J usage is TRBJ2-3; TRBD2 is a possible D gene (5 bases). Germline CDR1 reads DFQATT; CDR2 reads SNEGSKA (reference sequence). CDR3 length: 11 amino acids. Deletions cut 5 bases from V and 6 bases from J, with 9 bases between. The CDR3 nucleotides are TGCAGTGCTCCCCGGGGTGATACGCAGTATTTT. Amino acid sequence: CSAPRGDTQYF.

The chain links TRBV5-6 to TRBJ2-5, with 7 bases aligning to TRBD1. Germline V CDR1 and CDR2: SGHDT, YYEEEE. V shed 3 bases and J 4 bases; nucleotides not matched to a gene: 3. This CDR3 is built from 13 residues. The CDR3 loop is CASSSTGRETQYF. CDR3 in DNA: TGTGCCAGCAGCTCGACAGGGAGAGAGACCCAGTACTTC.

For this clone: Other DNA sequences in the sample encode the same CDR3. V is TRBV18 and J is TRBJ1-1, with a possible D match to TRBD1 (6 bases). Trimming took off 3 bases at V and 1 base at J, with 6 bases between the two ends. Germline V lookup: CDR1 KGHSH, CDR2 LQKENI. The CDR3 totals 13 residues. The CDR3 DNA is TGTGCCAGCTCACCGGGACAGAACACTGAAGCTTTCTTT. Its protein product is CASSPGQNTEAFF. The whole variable domain, filled in from reference TRBV18 and TRBJ1-1, reads NAGVMQNPRHLVRRRGQEARLRCSPMKGHSHVYWYRQLPEEGLKFMVYLQKENIIDESGMPKERFSAEFPKEGPSILRIQQVVRGDSAAYFCASSPGQNTEAFFGQGTRLTVV.

The gene calls are TRBV27 and TRBJ2-2; possible D gene TRBD2, 5 bases. CDR3 length equals 15 residues. Germline CDR1 MNHEY, CDR2 SMNVEV (reference sequence). Trimming shortened V by 2 bases and J by 6 bases, and 13 bases separated the two germline ends. The CDR3 loop is CASSLDPASPGELFF. CDR3 bases: TGTGCCAGCAGTTTAGATCCAGCTAGCCCCGGGGAGCTGTTTTTT.

This clone was picked up one time. CDR3 in amino acids: CASSPLAGSGLGSEQFF. The CDR3 DNA is TGTGCCAGCTCACCCCTTGCGGGCAGCGGGCTGGGGTCTGAGCAGTTCTTC. V gene TRBV18 combines with J gene TRBJ2-1, with D perhaps matching TRBD2 (6 bases). From germline, CDR1 is KGHSH and CDR2 LQKENI. Trimming took off 3 bases at V and 9 bases at J, with 24 bases between the two ends. This CDR3 is 17 amino acids long.

The gene calls are TRBV5-5 and TRBJ2-2, with 13 positions matching TRBD2. Germline V gene sequence: CDR1 SGHKS, CDR2 YYEKEE (reference sequence). J lost 2 bases, V lost 4 bases, and 5 bases had no gene match. The CDR3 has 17 amino acids. CDR3 residues: CASSRGLAGVNTGELFF. CDR3 DNA: TGTGCCAGCAGCCGTGGACTAGCGGGGGTAAACACCGGGGAGCTGTTTTTT.

The rearrangement uses TRBV11-2 and TRBJ1-2; 9 nucleotides agree with TRBD1. V lost 4 bases to trimming and J lost 6 bases; unmatched junction nucleotides: 6. The CDR3 extends over 14 amino acids. Germline V gene lookup returns CDR1 SGHAT and CDR2 FQNNGV. As DNA, the CDR3 is TGTGCCAGCAGCTCCTGGACAGGGGAGGATGGCTACACCTTC. Its translation: CASSSWTGEDGYTF.

The chain has TRBV7-2 and TRBJ1-2; 7 nucleotides line up with TRBD1. J lost 4 bases, V lost 0 bases, and 5 bases had no gene match. The CDR3 extends over 15 amino acids. Germline CDR1 SGHTA, CDR2 FQGNSA. DNA for the CDR3: TGTGCCAGCAGCTTAGCTGGGGGACAGACCTATGGCTACACCTTC. This codes for CASSLAGGQTYGYTF.

J is TRBJ2-7 and V is TRBV27; 8 positions match TRBD2. The trim removed 7 bases at V and 4 bases at J, leaving 9 bases unmatched. Germline assignment: CDR1 MNHEY and CDR2 SMNVEV (reference sequence). This CDR3 has 14 amino acids. CDR3: CASNRREGPYEQYF. The CDR3 DNA follows: TGTGCCAGCAACCGTCGGGAGGGTCCGTACGAGCAGTACTTC.

This clone has just one count. This rearrangement joins TRBV7-3 to TRBJ2-7, with 8 bases fitting TRBD1. V was pared by 5 bases and J by 1 base, with 4 bases of the junction left unmatched. This CDR3 is 14 amino acids long. Per the germline V gene, CDR1 is SGHTA and CDR2 is FQGTGA. The CDR3 DNA sequence: TGTGCCAGCAGCGTCGGACAGGGATCCTACGAGCAGTACTTC. It codes for CASSVGQGSYEQYF.

The chain carries TRBV28 and TRBJ1-1; possible D gene TRBD1, 5 bases. CDR3 length: 14 amino acids. Germline-derived CDR1 and CDR2 are MDHEN and SYDVKM. The V gene lost 4 bases and the J gene lost 1 base, with 10 bases spanning the gap. The CDR3 region has the DNA TGTGCCAGCAGTTCCGGGGGATCGAACACTGAAGCTTTCTTT. Amino acid sequence: CASSSGGSNTEAFF.

This chain connects TRBV6-6 to TRBJ1-5, with 7 positions matching TRBD1. CDR3 length: 16 amino acids. The junction had 8 bases not matched to a gene; V was cut back by 6 bases and J by 0 bases. Germline lookup yields CDR1 MNHNY and CDR2 SVGAGI (reference sequence). CDR3 DNA sequence: TGTGCCAGCAGCCTAAAGACAGGGCGTAGCAATCAGCCCCAGCATTTT. Residues: CASSLKTGRSNQPQHF.

This clone was counted only a few times. The V and J genes are TRBV9 and TRBJ1-2; maybe TRBD1 (6 bases). The CDR3 covers 15 residues. Germline V gene data show CDR1 as SGDLS and CDR2 as YYNGEE. Trimming took off 6 bases at V and 5 bases at J, with 20 bases between the two ends. CDR3 coding DNA: TGTGCCAGCACTCCTGAGCGGGGGGCGGGGTATGGCTACACCTTC. Translation: CASTPERGAGYGYTF. Together with reference TRBV9 and TRBJ1-2, the CDR3 gives the full variable domain: DSGVTQTPKHLITATGQRVTLRCSPRSGDLSVYWYQQSLDQGLQFLIQYYNGEERAKGNILERFSAQQFPDLHSELNLSSLELGDSALYFCASTPERGAGYGYTFGSGTRLTVV.

The V and J genes are TRBV28 and TRBJ1-2, with no clear D. Trimming removed 7 bases at V and 6 bases at J, with 18 bases between. CDR1 and CDR2 (germline): MDHEN, SYDVKM. The CDR3 is 14 amino acids. The DNA of the CDR3 is TGTGCCAGCAAGTTGGGTACGGGGTGGAATGGCTACACCTTC. It codes for CASKLGTGWNGYTF.

This chain links TRBV4-2 with TRBJ2-5; possible D gene TRBD2, 6 bases. The ends were cut back, 0 bases at V and 2 bases at J, with 10 bases in the middle. Germline V gene data show CDR1 as LGHNA and CDR2 as YNFKEQ. The CDR3 runs 15 residues. The CDR3 DNA reads TGTGCCAGCAGCCAAGATGGACGGGAGCAAGAGACCCAGTACTTC. Encoded protein: CASSQDGREQETQYF.

This chain joins TRBV5-1 and TRBJ2-3; 9 nucleotides agree with TRBD1. The germline V gene encodes CDR1 SGHRS and CDR2 YFSETQ. J gave up 1 base and V 4 bases, and 1 base lay outside the gene matches. The CDR3 runs 14 residues. The CDR3 region is CASSRDRGTDTQYF. The CDR3 DNA sequence: TGCGCCAGCAGCCGGGACAGGGGCACAGATACGCAGTATTTT.

V is TRBV5-6 and J is TRBJ1-4; TRBD1 agrees at 7 bases. V shed 3 bases and J 8 bases; nucleotides not matched to a gene: 13. The CDR3 is 16 amino acids. CDR1 is SGHDT and CDR2 is YYEEEE in the germline V gene. This CDR3 reads CASSSSTGTEDEKLFF. CDR3 nucleotide sequence: TGTGCCAGCAGCTCAAGTACCGGGACAGAAGACGAAAAACTGTTTTTT.